The T cell receptor beta chain described here comes from a study of shared clonotypes between healthy human individuals (TCRdb year 2020). For the study in its entirety: The cohort comprised a couple of women and a few men aged 18 to 49 years. Each donor's leukapheresis produced roughly between roughly 0.85 and 9.5 billion PBMCs. The study deeply sequenced blood TCR repertoires of five healthy adults to estimate repertoire size and the extent of clonotype sharing between individuals. Different laboratories and diverse techniques were used to prepare libraries and sequence TCR repertoires, to increase sequencing depth and limit assay-specific biases.

Using the deep immunoSEQ assay, multiplex PCR amplified TCR CDR3 regions from genomic DNA. Extracted genomic DNA from each cell subset was distributed evenly across all wells of several immunoSEQ 96-well plates, and each plate was treated as a replicate. For unsorted PBMC, each replicate PCR was loaded with roughly 270 ng genomic DNA, equivalent to tens of thousands of T cell genomes. Unsorted PBMC genomic DNA was sequenced across ten immunoSEQ deep assay plates. Purified libraries were measured with a Qubit 3.0 fluorometer, size-checked on a Bioanalyzer 2100, and measured again with the KAPA Library Quantification kit. Every immunoSEQ 96-well plate was sequenced on a dedicated single-read 150-cycle Illumina NextSeq 550 flow cell. The authors processed their data as follows. Because the immunoSEQ output held only junctional sequences and lacked quality scores, the filtering could not match the filtering applied to full-length reads. To assign V/J genes and CDR3, sequences were annotated against IMGT germline references using PyIR, a Python wrapper for IgBLAST v1.9. Reads with weak V/J assignments (E-value above 1e-6), missing CDR3, stop codons, out-of-frame junctions, or ambiguous translated residues were removed. A V3J clonotype was defined by an identical inferred V gene, J gene, and CDR3 amino acid sequence. Percentage overlap between repertoires was calculated by dividing the number of shared unique clonotypes by the size of the smaller repertoire. Richness of each repertoire was evaluated using RTK rarefaction, the Chao1 estimator, and Recon v2.1 estimates of unobserved clonotypes. Not all clones reach the TCRdb copy of this immuneACCESS table, which keeps in-frame sequences only. Checked studies attribute under half of the gap to unresolved V genes and leave the rest unexplained. That table furnishes V, J and clone size, whereas the DNA furnished D and trimming. The sample records some 510,000 clones, approximately 85% of which are singletons. The biggest ten clones account for approximately 13% of the sample.

CDR1 and CDR2, looked up from the germline V gene, are SGHDN and FVKESK. The CDR3 holds 14 amino acids from the cysteine to the phenylalanine. CDR3 DNA is the only sequence kept; it has 42 bases, read in frame from the first base. V loses 5 bases at its end and J loses 9 bases; junction bases beyond the gene matches: 8. Findings and caveats that apply to the study as a whole: The small number of donors limited the genetic and exposure-history diversity represented. Pairwise subsampling led to the expectation that sequencing depth would affect the degree of clonotype sharing among donors. Only blood was sampled, and tissue TCR repertoires likely differ from those in blood.

About this clone: Its antigen remains undetermined. No base qualities exist here, and no much larger clone lies one base off it.

The donors were healthy, HIV-negative adults who had no recently reported acute infections or vaccinations. All donors were Caucasian adults living in Nashville, Tennessee, USA. For unsorted samples, roughly 86 million PBMCs were counted and genomic DNA was extracted with the QIAamp DNA Blood Mini kit. Blood was obtained by leukapheresis, after which PBMCs were separated by Ficoll-Histopaque density gradient centrifugation and cryopreserved in liquid nitrogen vapor phase. Sequencing input: PBMCs. This clonotype was sampled from a woman aged 40 to 50 in good health. Some clones in this sample may be carry-over from other donors' samples. The rearranged chain carries TRBV14 and TRBJ2-1; a stretch of 9 junction bases matches TRBD2. The DNA sequence follows: TGTGCCAGCAGCTTGCGGGAGGGCCGAAGTGAGCAGTTCTTC. Its amino acids are CASSLREGRSEQFF.